Detailed here is one TCR beta chain. Its antigen is unidentified. The PCR contained 60 Vbeta and 13 Jbeta primers. This table comes from immunoSEQ multiplex PCR, and its TCRdb copy is limited to in-frame clones, with some not included. The sample lists 160,000 or so clones, 77% occurring once. This sample was included in a study of cytomegalovirus exposure and HLA in healthy donors. Each donor was healthy, and each was a bone marrow donor. Study findings and constraints: Productive status was seen about 90% or about 30% of the time for most TCR beta V segments in an earlier analysis. It was approximately 160 TCR beta chains that were listed as cytomegalovirus-associated. CMV serostatus was the sole immune exposure data available.

CDR3 length: 15 residues. CDR1 and CDR2 from the germline V gene are MNHNY and SVGAGI (reference sequence). Trimming at V came to 7 bases and at J to 9 bases, leaving 13 bases not matched to a gene. Sequencing input: PBMCs. This chain links TRBV6-6 with TRBJ2-1; 9 nucleotides align to TRBD2. The sequence was collected from a man aged 25 to 40 in good health and CMV-seropositive. As DNA, the CDR3 is TGTGCCAGCAATAAAGCGGGGGGCCGGTCCAGTGAGCAGTTCTTC. Its translation: CASNKAGGRSSEQFF.